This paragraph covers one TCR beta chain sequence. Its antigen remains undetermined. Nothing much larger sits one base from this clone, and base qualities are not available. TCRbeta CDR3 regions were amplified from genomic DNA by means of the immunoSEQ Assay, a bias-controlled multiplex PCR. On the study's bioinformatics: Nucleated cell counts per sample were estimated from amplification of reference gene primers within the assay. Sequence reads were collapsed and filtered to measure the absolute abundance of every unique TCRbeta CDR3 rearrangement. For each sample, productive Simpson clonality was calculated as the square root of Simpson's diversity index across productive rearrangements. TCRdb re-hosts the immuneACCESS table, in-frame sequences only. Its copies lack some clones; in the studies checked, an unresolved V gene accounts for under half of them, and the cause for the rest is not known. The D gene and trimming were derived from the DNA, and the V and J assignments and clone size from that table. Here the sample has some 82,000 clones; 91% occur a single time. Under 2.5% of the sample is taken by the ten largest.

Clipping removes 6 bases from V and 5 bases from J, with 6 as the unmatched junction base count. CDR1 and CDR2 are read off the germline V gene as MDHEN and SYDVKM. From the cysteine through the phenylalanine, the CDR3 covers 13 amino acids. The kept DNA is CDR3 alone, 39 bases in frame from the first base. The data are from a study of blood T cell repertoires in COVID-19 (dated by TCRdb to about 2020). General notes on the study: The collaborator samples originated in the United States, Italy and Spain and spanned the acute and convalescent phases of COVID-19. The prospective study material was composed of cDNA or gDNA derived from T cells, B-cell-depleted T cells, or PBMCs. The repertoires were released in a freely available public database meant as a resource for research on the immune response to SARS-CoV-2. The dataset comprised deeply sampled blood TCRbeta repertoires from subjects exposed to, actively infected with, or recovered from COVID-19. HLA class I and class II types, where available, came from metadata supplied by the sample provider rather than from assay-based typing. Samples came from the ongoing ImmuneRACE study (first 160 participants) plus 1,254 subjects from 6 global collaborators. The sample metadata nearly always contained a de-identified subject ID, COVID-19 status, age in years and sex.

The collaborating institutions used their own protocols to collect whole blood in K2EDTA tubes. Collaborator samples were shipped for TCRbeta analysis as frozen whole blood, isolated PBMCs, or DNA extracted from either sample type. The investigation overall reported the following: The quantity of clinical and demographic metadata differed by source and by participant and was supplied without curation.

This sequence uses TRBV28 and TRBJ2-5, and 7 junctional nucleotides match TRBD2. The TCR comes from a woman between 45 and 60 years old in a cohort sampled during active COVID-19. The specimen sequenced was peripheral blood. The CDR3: CASRSGGRETQYF. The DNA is TGTGCCAGCAGGTCGGGGGGAAGGGAGACCCAGTACTTC.